The following is a T cell receptor (beta chain) sequence with its context. Its target is unknown. CDR1 and CDR2 (germline): MNHEY, SMNVEV (reference sequence). The ends were cut back, 5 bases at V and 0 bases at J, with 7 bases in the middle. The CDR3 is 13 residues long. Here immunoSEQ multiplex PCR was the method, and the copy in TCRdb shows in-frame clones only, minus some. The table records 83,000 or so clones, about 86% of them present only once. The sample belongs to a study of OX40 agonist ivuxolimab in advanced cancers. Turning to the study itself: Mean age around 60 years, range roughly 23 to 79; around 80% male.

Study-wide results and caveats: CD4+ and CD8+ blood T cells expanded clonally by week 6 at 0.1 to 3.0 mg/kg. Partial responders at 0.1-3.0 mg/kg showed near-lowest clonal expansion.

The rearrangement joins TRBV27 to TRBJ1-1, with D possibly matching TRBD1 (5 bases). This clonotype was sampled from an adult with an advanced solid tumor such as melanoma, head and neck, liver or kidney cancer. Sequencing used CD4+ or CD8+ T cells sorted from blood, obtained in a trial of the OX40 agonist ivuxolimab. The CDR3 reads CASSQGLNTEAFF. The DNA of the CDR3 is TGTGCCAGCAGTCAGGGTTTGAACACTGAAGCTTTCTTT.